The present T cell receptor beta chain was sequenced within a study of identical twins. The CDR3 contains 14 residues. With 2 bases clipped from V and 2 bases from J, the junction kept 2 bases outside the gene matches. Germline CDR1 and CDR2: KGHSH and LQKENI. This clonotype came up many times. TCRdb reanalysed the 5' RACE reads using MiXCR and keeps one entry per CDR3 protein. The sample has hundreds of thousands of distinct CDR3 sequences, approximately 6.1% seen once. This receptor was taken from a young man in good health. The specimen was naive T cells sorted from blood. This chain connects TRBV18 to TRBJ2-5; the match to TRBD2 covers 7 bases. CDR3 loop: CASSPGRGQETQYF. DNA of the CDR3: TGTGCCAGCTCACCAGGGAGGGGTCAAGAGACCCAGTACTTC.